The clone carrying this TCR beta chain was seen just once. The record originates from a study of blood T cell repertoires in COVID-19. Method: immunoSEQ multiplex PCR; TCRdb's copy keeps in-frame clones and lacks some. Of 65,000 to 85,000 clones listed, 70% to 85% are singletons. The length of the CDR3 is 19 residues. The trim removed 0 bases at V and 4 bases at J, leaving 13 bases unmatched. Germline V CDR1 and CDR2: MNHEY, SMNVEV (reference sequence). Sequences were obtained from peripheral blood. This TCR was sampled from a man aged 45-65 years with active or convalescent COVID-19. The V call is TRBV27, the J call TRBJ2-1, with 9 bases lining up with TRBD2. The CDR3 region is CASSLSFSQRGALYNEQFF. The CDR3 coding sequence is TGTGCCAGCAGTTTATCTTTCTCCCAGCGGGGGGCGCTATACAATGAGCAGTTCTTC.